Reported below is one TCR beta chain. Germline lookup yields CDR1 LGHDT and CDR2 YNNKEL (reference sequence). After removal of 7 bases from V and 6 bases from J, the junction contained 3 bases not matched to a gene. The CDR3 is 12 residues long. Methods used by the authors: Reference gene primers were amplified, and this amplification served to estimate nucleated cell counts. This table comes from immunoSEQ multiplex PCR, and its TCRdb copy is limited to in-frame clones, with some not included. The V and J calls and clone size are taken from that table; D and trimming were inferred from the DNA. Of 160,000 or so clones in the sample, 80% were seen once. These data originate in a study of blood T cell repertoires in COVID-19. Across the whole study: Samples representing acute and convalescent COVID-19 were sourced from the United States, Italy and Spain. From T cells, B-cell-depleted T cells, or PBMCs came the material, which was cDNA or gDNA.

The V and J genes are TRBV3-1 (or the pseudogene TRBV3-2) and TRBJ2-7; 10 bases are a match to TRBD2. This TCR derives from a man aged 65 to 85 with active or convalescent COVID-19. The material sequenced was peripheral blood. Here the CDR3 reads CASTAGGSEQYF. CDR3 nucleotides: TGTGCCAGCACAGCGGGAGGGTCCGAGCAGTACTTC.